Listed here are 24 T cell receptor beta chains from one sample, sequenced in a study of shared clonotypes between healthy human individuals. The protocol was immunoSEQ multiplex PCR, while the TCRdb copy is restricted to in-frame clones and leaves out a portion. The sample lists over a million clones, more than 65% seen once, with roughly 1.5% in the top ten. Sequenced input: memory CD4+ T cells sorted from blood. The subset is: CD45RA-negative fraction. The receptor set was obtained from a man aged 18-30 years in good health.

The rearrangement joins TRBV2 to TRBJ2-7, with D unclear. This CDR3 spans 12 amino acids. Trimming took 6 bases from V and 6 from J, leaving 12 bases between them. CDR1 and CDR2 from the germline V gene are SNHLY and FYNNEI. CDR3 loop: CASRITISEQYF. The CDR3 DNA reads as TGTGCCAGCAGAATCACTATCAGCGAGCAGTACTTC.

The chain combines TRBV7-9 with TRBJ1-4; a possible D gene is TRBD1 (6 bases). CDR3 length: 14 amino acids. The germline V gene has CDR1 SEHNR and CDR2 FQNEAQ (reference sequence). Trimming cost V 4 bases and J 8 bases, with 14 bases left between them. CDR3 sequence reads: CASSWGAALEKLFF. CDR3 in DNA: TGTGCCAGCAGCTGGGGGGCGGCTTTGGAAAAACTGTTTTTT.

This rearrangement joins TRBV7-8 to TRBJ2-7; tentatively, D is TRBD1 (7 bases). Germline CDR1 SGHVS, CDR2 FQNEAQ. The CDR3 length is 15 residues. The V gene lost 5 bases and the J gene lost 0 bases, with 14 bases spanning the gap. For the CDR3, the DNA is TGTGCCAGCAGCCCAGGGGGGTCGAGCTCCTACGAGCAGTACTTC. Encoded protein: CASSPGGSSSYEQYF. Variable domain in full (rest from reference TRBV7-8 and TRBJ2-7): GAGVSQSPRYKVAKRGQDVALRCDPISGHVSLFWYQQALGQGPEFLTYFQNEAQLDKSGLPSDRFFAERPEGSVSTLKIQRTQQEDSAVYLCASSPGGSSSYEQYFGPGTRLTVT.

The count of this clone is one. The rearrangement uses TRBV14 and TRBJ2-7; perhaps TRBD2 as D (7 bases). Germline V gene lookup returns CDR1 SGHDN and CDR2 FVKESK. Trimming cost V 3 bases and J 5 bases, with 11 bases left between them. The CDR3 is 13 amino acids. CDR3 coding DNA: TGTGCCAGCAGCCATGGCGGGGGCAACGAGCAGTACTTC. This sequence encodes CASSHGGGNEQYF.

The table lists this clone with many counts. Written as DNA, the CDR3 is TGCAGCGTTGATCAGGGACGCACAGATACGCAGTATTTT. It translates to CSVDQGRTDTQYF. The gene calls are TRBV29-1 and TRBJ2-3; either TRBD1 or TRBD2 may fit D (5 bases each). V lost 3 bases and J 1 base, leaving 8 bases between the germline ends. The germline V gene encodes CDR1 SQVTM and CDR2 ANQGSEA. The CDR3 is 13 amino acids.

This chain's CDR3 is CASSFDRAGNTIYF. CDR3 coding DNA: TGTGCCAGCAGCTTTGATCGTGCTGGAAACACCATATATTTT. The chain couples TRBV7-2 to TRBJ1-3; D unclear. V lost 3 bases, J lost 2 bases, and 8 bases lay in between. The V gene's germline CDR1 is SGHTA and CDR2 FQGNSA. CDR3 length equals 14 residues.

This chain uses TRBV10-3 with TRBJ1-5, with D perhaps matching TRBD1 (5 bases). CDR3 size: 17 residues. V lost 9 bases and J 3 bases, leaving 24 bases between the germline ends. Germline assignment: CDR1 ENHRY and CDR2 SYGVKD. CDR3 amino acids: CAIEQVTRYGPNQPQHF. As DNA, the CDR3 is TGTGCCATAGAACAGGTCACACGATACGGGCCCAATCAGCCCCAGCATTTT.

The J gene is TRBJ2-7, the V gene TRBV5-4, with TRBD1 as a possible D gene (6 bases). Germline V CDR1 and CDR2: SGHNT, YYREEE (reference sequence). This CDR3 spans 18 amino acids. V was trimmed by 2 bases and J by 3 bases, leaving 24 bases between them. CDR3 sequence: CASSFGTNPLSRYYEQYF. CDR3 nucleotide sequence: TGTGCCAGCAGCTTCGGGACAAATCCCTTAAGCCGATACTACGAGCAGTACTTC.

This clone was observed a single time. The junction shows a germline mismatch at one end, possibly a read error. The chain is built from TRBV18 and TRBJ2-3; D remains unclear. This CDR3 is 13 amino acids long. Germline lookup yields CDR1 KGHSH and CDR2 LQKENI. The CDR3 sequence is CANSPPMTDTQYF. DNA for the CDR3: TGTGCCAACTCACCACCGATGACAGATACGCAGTATTTT. Looking up the rest from reference TRBV18 and TRBJ2-3 gives the full variable domain: NAGVMQNPRHLVRRRGQEARLRCSPMKGHSHVYWYRQLPEEGLKFMVYLQKENIIDESGMPKERFSAEFPKEGPSILRIQQVVRGDSAAYFCANSPPMTDTQYFGPGTRLTVL.

This clone occurred once. The gene calls are TRBV10-3 and TRBJ1-2, with D possibly TRBD1 on 5 matching bases. V was clipped by 0 bases and J by 7 bases, with 18 bases between them. CDR1 is ENHRY, CDR2 SYGVKD, per germline. CDR3 length equals 16 residues. CDR3 protein: CAISESPGTQGSGYTF. CDR3 DNA sequence: TGTGCCATCAGTGAGTCCCCCGGGACTCAGGGATCTGGCTACACCTTC.

V is TRBV2 and J is TRBJ2-7; 10 nucleotides align to TRBD1. The V and J ends lost 7 bases and 5 bases, in that order; junction bases with no gene match: 8. Germline-derived CDR1 and CDR2 are SNHLY and FYNNEI. The CDR3 length is 14 residues. CDR3 bases: TGTGCCAGCAACCCTGGACAGGGGGTCCACGAGCAGTACTTC. Translated: CASNPGQGVHEQYF.

A single count supports this clone. The chain joins TRBV19 to TRBJ1-2, with D perhaps matching TRBD1 (6 bases). With 5 bases removed from V and 0 bases from J, the gap between germline ends came to 16 bases. CDR1 and CDR2 (germline): LNHDA, SQIVND (reference sequence). This CDR3 has 16 amino acids. This chain's CDR3 is CASSARDRLTNYGYTF. The CDR3 DNA follows: TGTGCCAGTAGTGCCCGCGACAGGCTTACTAACTATGGCTACACCTTC.

The J gene is TRBJ2-2, the V gene TRBV7-2, with D maybe TRBD2 (6 bases). Germline-derived CDR1 and CDR2 are SGHTA and FQGNSA. This CDR3 spans 16 amino acids. V was clipped by 3 bases and J by 6 bases, with 17 bases between them. The CDR3 DNA reads TGTGCCAGCAGCTTGATGGGGGGAAACTCAGCCGGGGAGCTGTTTTTT. This encodes CASSLMGGNSAGELFF. Using reference TRBV7-2 and TRBJ2-2 for the parts outside the CDR3, the full variable domain is GAGVSQSPSNKVTEKGKDVELRCDPISGHTALYWYRQSLGQGLEFLIYFQGNSAPDKSGLPSDRFSAERTGGSVSTLTIQRTQQEDSAVYLCASSLMGGNSAGELFFGEGSRLTVL.

A few counts support this clone. The chain recombines TRBV6-5 with TRBJ1-2; no clear D. CDR3 size: 13 residues. Per the germline V gene, CDR1 is MNHEY and CDR2 is SVGAGI. Trimming took 5 bases from V and 10 from J, leaving 17 bases between them. The CDR3 sequence is CASSPRTLPAYTF. The DNA of the CDR3 is TGTGCCAGCAGTCCCCGAACGTTGCCTGCCTACACCTTC.

V and J are TRBV7-9 and TRBJ2-5; D not certain. Germline lookup yields CDR1 SEHNR and CDR2 FQNEAQ (reference sequence). The CDR3 loop spans 14 amino acids. V dropped 3 bases and J dropped 4 bases, with 12 bases sitting between them. The CDR3, as DNA: TGTGCCAGCAGCTTCGCCCAATCTTTAGAGACCCAGTACTTC. Its translation is CASSFAQSLETQYF.

There are a few counts of this clone. The chain couples TRBV6-1 to TRBJ1-6; 8 positions agree with TRBD1. With 2 bases clipped from V and 7 bases from J, the junction kept 4 bases outside the gene matches. Germline CDR1 is MNHNS and CDR2 is SASEGT. CDR3 size: 15 residues. CDR3 sequence reads: CASSELRQGNSPLHF. CDR3 bases: TGTGCCAGCAGTGAACTAAGACAGGGGAATTCACCCCTCCACTTT.

The rearrangement uses TRBV19 and TRBJ2-5; 16 bases agree with TRBD2. Germline values: CDR1 LNHDA, CDR2 SQIVND (reference sequence). The trim removed 5 bases at V and 4 bases at J, leaving 7 bases unmatched. This CDR3 contains 17 residues. The CDR3 loop reads CASSPGTSGGVRETQYF. In nucleotides, the CDR3 is TGTGCCAGTAGTCCCGGGACTAGCGGGGGGGTTAGAGAGACCCAGTACTTC.

On this clone itself: Distinct nucleotide sequences in the sample also encode this CDR3. The chain is built from TRBV30 and TRBJ2-3, with a possible D match to TRBD2 (7 bases). This CDR3 is built from 14 residues. Trimming removed 0 bases from V and 4 bases from J, with 11 bases in between. CDR1 GTSNPN and CDR2 SVGIG come from the germline V gene (reference sequence). CDR3 coding DNA: TGTGCCTGGAGTGTAGGGGGGGGCGCAGATACGCAGTATTTT. Translation: CAWSVGGGADTQYF.

The genes are TRBV6-5 and TRBJ1-1, with TRBD1 matching 8 bases. Germline V gene lookup returns CDR1 MNHEY and CDR2 SVGAGI. The CDR3 spans 13 residues. Trimming cost V 7 bases and J 6 bases; bases outside gene matches: 7. CDR3 coding DNA: TGTGCCAGCACAGCGACAGGGGAGGCTGAAGCTTTCTTT. It is translated as CASTATGEAEAFF.

The genes are TRBV6-1 and TRBJ2-7; TRBD2 aligns across 14 bases. V trimming: 6 bases; J trimming: 4 bases; junction bases outside the gene matches: 5. The CDR3 sequence is 15 residues long. From germline, CDR1 is MNHNS and CDR2 SASEGT. CDR3 sequence reads: CASSRLAGGPYEQYF. CDR3 coding DNA: TGTGCCAGCAGCAGACTAGCGGGAGGGCCTTACGAGCAGTACTTC.

This chain connects TRBV28 to TRBJ2-1; the D is unclear. The CDR3 has 16 amino acids. The V end lost 1 base, the J end lost 3 bases, and 13 bases lay between the germline ends. Looked up from germline, CDR1 is MDHEN and CDR2 is SYDVKM. Here the CDR3 reads CASSLYGNGRYNEQFF. The CDR3 DNA reads as TGTGCCAGCAGTTTATATGGGAATGGTCGCTACAATGAGCAGTTCTTC.

The chain links TRBV5-1 to TRBJ2-2, with D perhaps TRBD1 or TRBD2 (5 bases each). CDR1 is SGHRS, CDR2 YFSETQ, per germline. CDR3 length equals 15 residues. Trimming took 3 bases from V and 2 from J, leaving 11 bases between them. DNA for the CDR3: TGCGCCAGCAGCTCGGATGGGGACAACACCGGGGAGCTGTTTTTT. This translates into CASSSDGDNTGELFF.

J is TRBJ2-1 and V is TRBV5-1; tentative D call: TRBD1 (6 bases). The CDR3 has 15 residues. Germline V gene data show CDR1 as SGHRS and CDR2 as YFSETQ. V lost 3 bases and J 1 base, leaving 11 bases between the germline ends. CDR3: CASSWSQGSYNEQFF. CDR3 nucleotide sequence: TGCGCCAGCAGCTGGTCACAGGGTTCCTACAATGAGCAGTTCTTC. Filled out from reference TRBV5-1 and TRBJ2-1, the complete variable domain reads KAGVTQTPRYLIKTRGQQVTLSCSPISGHRSVSWYQQTPGQGLQFLFEYFSETQRNKGNFPGRFSGRQFSNSRSEMNVSTLELGDSALYLCASSWSQGSYNEQFFGPGTRLTVL.

V usage is TRBV28 and J usage is TRBJ2-5, with TRBD2 as a possible D gene (6 bases). Trimming took 7 bases from V and 2 from J, leaving 11 bases between them. This CDR3 is 13 amino acids long. Germline lookup yields CDR1 MDHEN and CDR2 SYDVKM. This CDR3 is CASNRELQETQYF. The DNA for the CDR3 is TGTGCCAGCAATCGGGAGCTACAAGAGACCCAGTACTTC.